The 28 T cell receptor beta chains presented below share a single source sample, sequenced in a study of shared clonotypes between healthy human individuals. Produced via immunoSEQ multiplex PCR; TCRdb's table is partial and in-frame only. The sample has around 990,000 clones, 77% seen once. Sequencing input: memory CD4+ T cells from PBMCs. The subset here: CD45RA-negative fraction. The receptors were sampled from a man in his late teens or twenties in good health. Some clones in this sample may be carry-over from other donors' samples.

This clone was observed a handful of times. The DNA of the CDR3 is TGTGCCAGCAGTGCCGTCGCAGGGGGGAGCACAGATACGCAGTATTTT. Protein sequence: CASSAVAGGSTDTQYF. The rearrangement joins TRBV6-4 to TRBJ2-3; D perhaps matches TRBD1 (7 bases). The germline V and J ends were trimmed by 4 bases and 0 bases, with 14 bases remaining between them. From germline, CDR1 is MRHNA and CDR2 SNTAGT. CDR3 size: 16 residues.

This chain connects TRBV5-6 to TRBJ2-3; D tentatively fits TRBD1 or TRBD2 (5 bases each). In germline, CDR1 is SGHDT, CDR2 YYEEEE. V lost 0 bases and J 1 base, leaving 9 bases between the germline ends. The CDR3 sequence is 15 residues long. This CDR3 reads CASSLALGRTDTQYF. CDR3 coding DNA: TGTGCCAGCAGCTTGGCTCTGGGACGCACAGATACGCAGTATTTT.

This chain links TRBV11-2 with TRBJ2-3, with TRBD1 as a possible D gene (6 bases). The V end was cut by 5 bases, the J end by 5 bases, with 14 bases between. Germline V gene data show CDR1 as SGHAT and CDR2 as FQNNGV. This CDR3 is 14 amino acids long. CDR3 loop: CASSNTGFGDTQYF. Here the CDR3 DNA reads TGTGCCAGCAGCAATACAGGGTTTGGAGATACGCAGTATTTT.

V gene TRBV27 combines with J gene TRBJ1-2; no definite D call. The length of the CDR3 is 17 residues. Trimming took 6 bases from V and 4 from J, leaving 24 bases between them. CDR1 is MNHEY and CDR2 is SMNVEV in the germline V gene (reference sequence). The chain's CDR3 is CASSPLGRGNQLYGYTF. The CDR3 nucleotides are TGTGCCAGCAGCCCTCTCGGGCGGGGTAACCAACTCTATGGCTACACCTTC.

V is TRBV11-3 and J is TRBJ2-3; possible D gene TRBD2, 5 bases. The CDR3 is made up of 11 amino acids. Germline V gene lookup returns CDR1 SGHNT and CDR2 YENEEA. V lost 8 bases to trimming and J lost 5 bases, with 8 bases between them. CDR3 in amino acids: CASSAGDTQYF. For the CDR3, the DNA is TGTGCCAGCTCGGCGGGAGATACGCAGTATTTT.

Of note for this clone: A read error may be the cause here, since a much bigger clone is one base away. This chain joins TRBV30 and TRBJ2-7, with a weak D call TRBD1 (6 bases). Trimming left V 0 bases short and J 9 bases short, with 18 bases between. The CDR3 totals 14 residues. CDR1 is GTSNPN and CDR2 is SVGIG in the germline V gene (reference sequence). CDR3 DNA: TGTGCCTGGAGTGTAACCAGGGGTTGGGACGGGCAGTACTTC. Translated: CAWSVTRGWDGQYF.

The table lists this clone with many counts. The chain employs TRBV7-2 and TRBJ2-2, with TRBD2 matching over 8 bases. J was trimmed by 4 bases and V by 6 bases; bases with no gene match: 7. The CDR3 totals 15 residues. From germline, CDR1 is SGHTA and CDR2 FQGNSA. The CDR3 DNA is TGTGCCAGCAGGCCGGGGGGGCCGGGCACCGGGGAGCTGTTTTTT. Translation: CASRPGGPGTGELFF.

The chain employs TRBV7-8 and TRBJ2-3; unclear D gene. Germline V CDR1 and CDR2: SGHVS, FQNEAQ. V was pared by 0 bases and J by 0 bases, with 1 base between. The CDR3 spans 13 residues. Written as DNA, the CDR3 is TGTGCCAGCAGCTTAGCCAGCACAGATACGCAGTATTTT. Amino acid sequence: CASSLASTDTQYF.

The chain links TRBV9 to TRBJ2-3, with 7 positions matching TRBD2. The CDR3 has 16 amino acids. Germline V lookup: CDR1 SGDLS, CDR2 YYNGEE. V gave up 2 bases and J gave up 0 bases; unmatched junction bases: 6. CDR3 DNA sequence: TGTGCCAGCAGCGTTCTAGCGGTTACTAGCACAGATACGCAGTATTTT. Translation gives CASSVLAVTSTDTQYF.

This clone was detected ten times or more. The chain is built from TRBV28 and TRBJ1-2; TRBD1 agrees at 11 bases. Germline assignment: CDR1 MDHEN and CDR2 SYDVKM. The V gene end was trimmed by 3 bases and the J gene end by 6 bases; junction bases not matched to a gene: 15. CDR3 length: 18 residues. The CDR3 nucleotides are TGTGCCAGCAGTTTCGCTGGGACAGGGGGTCAAAGGTGGGATGGCTACACCTTC. Translated: CASSFAGTGGQRWDGYTF.

The rearrangement joins TRBV5-1 to TRBJ1-2; TRBD1 aligns across 11 bases. The CDR3 length is 15 residues. CDR1 and CDR2 (germline): SGHRS, YFSETQ. Trimming took 4 bases from V and 6 from J; bases not matched to a gene: 8. The CDR3 DNA sequence: TGCGCCAGCAGCGGGACAGGGGGGAGTGTCGATGGCTACACCTTC. Encoded protein: CASSGTGGSVDGYTF. Full variable domain (outside the CDR3, taken from reference TRBV5-1 and TRBJ1-2): KAGVTQTPRYLIKTRGQQVTLSCSPISGHRSVSWYQQTPGQGLQFLFEYFSETQRNKGNFPGRFSGRQFSNSRSEMNVSTLELGDSALYLCASSGTGGSVDGYTFGSGTRLTVV.

The genes are TRBV27 and TRBJ1-3; D ambiguous. V shed 3 bases and J shed 4 bases, with 1 base lying between them. The CDR3 loop spans 11 amino acids. The germline V gene has CDR1 MNHEY and CDR2 SMNVEV (reference sequence). CDR3 amino acids: CASSFGNTIYF. Here the CDR3 DNA reads TGTGCCAGCAGTTTCGGAAACACCATATATTTT.

The chain carries TRBV30 and TRBJ2-7; 12 bases match TRBD2. The CDR3 covers 15 residues. CDR1 is GTSNPN, CDR2 SVGIG, per germline (reference sequence). After removal of 7 bases from V and 6 bases from J, the junction contained 13 bases not matched to a gene. The CDR3 spells CAFSIRTSGNLEQYF. CDR3 nucleotides: TGTGCCTTTTCGATTCGGACTAGCGGGAACCTCGAGCAGTACTTC.

The chain carries TRBV28 and TRBJ2-7, with D tentatively TRBD2 (7 bases). This CDR3 has 15 residues. CDR1 is MDHEN, CDR2 SYDVKM, per germline. V was pared by 8 bases and J by 3 bases, with 20 bases between. The DNA of the CDR3 is TGTGCCAGCCGGGGGAGGGGGTCAGGAGACTACGAGCAGTACTTC. Protein product: CASRGRGSGDYEQYF.

This clone was seen only once. This chain joins TRBV7-3 and TRBJ1-1; TRBD1 aligns across 12 bases. The V gene's germline CDR1 is SGHTA and CDR2 FQGTGA. The CDR3 spans 13 residues. The V segment lost 7 bases and the J segment 5 bases; nucleotides outside the gene matches: 2. Here the CDR3 reads CASMGQGATEAFF. The DNA of the CDR3 is TGTGCCAGCATGGGACAGGGGGCAACTGAAGCTTTCTTT.

The chain has TRBV4-1 and TRBJ1-2; weak D call: TRBD1 (5 bases). In germline, CDR1 is MGHRA, CDR2 YSYEKL. V was pared by 3 bases and J by 3 bases, with 5 bases between. There are 12 residues in the CDR3. The DNA of the CDR3 is TGCGCCAGCAGCCAGGGGCACTATGGCTACACCTTC. Amino acid sequence: CASSQGHYGYTF.

V gene TRBV28 combines with J gene TRBJ1-2; tentative D call: TRBD1 (5 bases). The CDR3 is made up of 13 amino acids. CDR1 is MDHEN, CDR2 SYDVKM, per germline. The V and J ends lost 4 bases and 8 bases respectively, with 14 bases between them. CDR3 nucleotide sequence: TGTGCCAGCAGTTCCTCCGGGACGGCCGGCTACACCTTC. Translated: CASSSSGTAGYTF.

The gene calls are TRBV6-1 and TRBJ2-5; 11 positions match TRBD2. The CDR3 is 16 amino acids. The V gene end was trimmed by 4 bases and the J gene end by 4 bases; junction bases not matched to a gene: 8. Germline V lookup: CDR1 MNHNS, CDR2 SASEGT. In DNA, the CDR3 is TGTGCCAGCAGTGGAGTTAGCGGGAGGGCCGGAGAGACCCAGTACTTC. It specifies CASSGVSGRAGETQYF.

Concerning this clone itself: A read error is the likely source, as a far larger clone sits one nucleotide away. The rearrangement uses TRBV28 and TRBJ2-1; TRBD2 is a possible D gene (5 bases). Germline loops: CDR1 MDHEN, CDR2 SYDVKM. The length of the CDR3 is 16 residues. The CDR3 reads CASSYPHGGSYNDQFF. CDR3 nucleotides: TGTGCCAGCAGTTACCCTCACGGAGGTTCCTACAATGATCAGTTCTTC.

The chain uses TRBV28 and TRBJ1-5; D is perhaps TRBD1 (5 bases). CDR1 is MDHEN and CDR2 is SYDVKM in the germline V gene. The V gene lost 1 base and the J gene lost 7 bases, with 17 bases spanning the gap. The CDR3 is made up of 16 amino acids. The CDR3 nucleotides read TGTGCCAGCAGTTTATTGGGGTTTTCAGGGTTGCAGCCCCAGCATTTT. Protein product: CASSLLGFSGLQPQHF.

This clone was recorded once. The V and J genes are TRBV15 and TRBJ1-1; no firm D call. V lost 0 bases, J lost 1 base, and 9 bases lay in between. CDR3 length equals 15 residues. From germline, CDR1 is LNHNV and CDR2 YYDKDF (reference sequence). The CDR3 sequence is CATSRDRTENTEAFF. The CDR3 DNA follows: TGTGCCACCAGCAGAGATAGGACGGAGAACACTGAAGCTTTCTTT.

The chain is built from TRBV4-3 and TRBJ1-2; TRBD1 agrees at 7 bases. Unmatched junction bases numbered 3, after V lost 1 base and J lost 4 bases. Germline CDR1 LGHNA, CDR2 YSLEER. CDR3 length: 14 amino acids. The CDR3 loop reads CASSQGRGPYGYTF. CDR3 DNA: TGCGCCAGCAGCCAAGGGAGGGGGCCCTATGGCTACACCTTC.

On this clone itself: Since a much larger clone is just one base distant, this may be a read error. The chain is built from TRBV11-2 and TRBJ2-7, with D unresolved. Germline assignment: CDR1 SGHAT and CDR2 FQNNGV. The CDR3 has 11 amino acids. Trimming left V 3 bases short and J 3 bases short, with 3 bases between. CDR3 sequence: CASSFYYEQYF. CDR3 nucleotide sequence: TGTGCCAGCAGCTTCTACTACGAGCAGTACTTC.

The CDR3 region is CASSPYRAPYGYTF. The CDR3 coding sequence is TGTGCCAGCAGTCCCTACAGGGCCCCCTATGGCTACACCTTC. The chain joins TRBV28 to TRBJ1-2; the D gene is possibly TRBD1 (6 bases). The CDR3 loop spans 14 amino acids. Germline-derived CDR1 and CDR2 are MDHEN and SYDVKM. V was shortened by 5 bases and J by 4 bases, with 14 bases between the two germline ends.

This rearrangement joins TRBV6-6 to TRBJ2-7; 8 bases match TRBD2. The CDR3 extends over 14 amino acids. Germline CDR1 MNHNY, CDR2 SVGAGI (reference sequence). The junction had 6 bases not matched to a gene; V was cut back by 4 bases and J by 4 bases. CDR3 amino acids: CASSLREGPYEQYF. CDR3 nucleotides: TGTGCCAGCAGTTTACGGGAGGGCCCGTACGAGCAGTACTTC.

This clone has only one observation. This chain connects TRBV15 to TRBJ2-5, with D perhaps matching TRBD1 (6 bases). The CDR3 covers 15 residues. The germline gives CDR1 LNHNV, CDR2 YYDKDF (reference sequence). Trimming left V 6 bases short and J 2 bases short, with 16 bases between. The CDR3 is CATSVDITGQETQYF. Here the CDR3 DNA reads TGTGCCACCAGTGTAGATATAACAGGGCAAGAGACCCAGTACTTC.

There are a few counts of this clone. The chain recombines TRBV10-3 with TRBJ1-3; D gene unclear. The V and J ends lost 6 bases and 2 bases respectively, with 17 bases between them. The CDR3 extends over 16 amino acids. Germline lookup yields CDR1 ENHRY and CDR2 SYGVKD. CDR3 coding DNA: TGTGCCATCAGCCCAGTAATCCGCGGGCCTGGAAACACCATATATTTT. It codes for CAISPVIRGPGNTIYF.

V gene TRBV18 combines with J gene TRBJ1-1; D possibly corresponds to TRBD1 (6 bases). Trimming removed 4 bases at V and 4 bases at J, with 19 bases between. Germline lookup yields CDR1 KGHSH and CDR2 LQKENI. The CDR3 runs to 16 residues. The CDR3 loop reads CASSRDRSLSGTEAFF. CDR3 nucleotides: TGTGCCAGCTCACGAGACAGGTCGCTATCGGGCACTGAAGCTTTCTTT.